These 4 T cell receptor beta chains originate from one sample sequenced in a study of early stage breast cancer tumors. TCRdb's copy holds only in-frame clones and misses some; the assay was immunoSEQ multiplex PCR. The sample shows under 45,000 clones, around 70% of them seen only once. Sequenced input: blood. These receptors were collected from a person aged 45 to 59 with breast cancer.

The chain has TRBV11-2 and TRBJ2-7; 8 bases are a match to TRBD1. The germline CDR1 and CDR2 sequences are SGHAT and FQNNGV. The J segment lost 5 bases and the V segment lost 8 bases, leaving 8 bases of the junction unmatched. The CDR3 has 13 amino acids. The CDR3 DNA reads TGTGCCAGCGGACCGGACAGGGACGACGAGCAGTACTTC. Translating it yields CASGPDRDDEQYF. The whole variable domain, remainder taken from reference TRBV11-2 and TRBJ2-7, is EAGVAQSPRYKIIEKRQSVAFWCNPISGHATLYWYQQILGQGPKLLIQFQNNGVVDDSQLPKDRFSAERLKGVDSTLKIQPAKLEDSAVYLCASGPDRDDEQYFGPGTRLTVT.

The CDR3 nucleotides read TGTGCCAGCAGCTTGAACAGGGATCAGCCCCAGCATTTT. Its protein is CASSLNRDQPQHF. The chain employs TRBV5-4 and TRBJ1-5, with D maybe TRBD1 (6 bases). Trimming removed 1 base from V and 5 bases from J, with 7 bases in between. Germline loops: CDR1 SGHNT, CDR2 YYREEE (reference sequence). The CDR3 runs 13 residues. The variable domain in full, completed from reference TRBV5-4 and TRBJ1-5, reads ETGVTQSPTHLIKTRGQQVTLRCSSQSGHNTVSWYQQALGQGPQFIFQYYREEENGRGNFPPRFSGLQFPNYSSELNVNALELDDSALYLCASSLNRDQPQHFGDGTRLSIL.

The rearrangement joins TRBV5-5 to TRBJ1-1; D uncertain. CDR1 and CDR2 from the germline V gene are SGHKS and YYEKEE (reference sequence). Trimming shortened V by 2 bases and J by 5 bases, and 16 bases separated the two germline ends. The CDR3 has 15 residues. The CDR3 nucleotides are TGTGCCAGCAGCTTAGAACCGGGTCCCGGGACTGAAGCTTTCTTT. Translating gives CASSLEPGPGTEAFF.

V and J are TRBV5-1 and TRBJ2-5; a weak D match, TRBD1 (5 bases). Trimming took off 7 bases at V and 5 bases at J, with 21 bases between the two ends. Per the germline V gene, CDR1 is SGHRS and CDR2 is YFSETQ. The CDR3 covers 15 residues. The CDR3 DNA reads TGCGCCAGCCCTTCTGGTTCCAGGGAAAAGGAGACCCAGTACTTC. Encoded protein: CASPSGSREKETQYF. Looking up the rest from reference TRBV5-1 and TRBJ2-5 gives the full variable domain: KAGVTQTPRYLIKTRGQQVTLSCSPISGHRSVSWYQQTPGQGLQFLFEYFSETQRNKGNFPGRFSGRQFSNSRSEMNVSTLELGDSALYLCASPSGSREKETQYFGPGTRLLVL.